This T cell receptor beta chain comes out of a study of blood T cells in healthy people across ages. Study results and limitations: Naive and antigen-experienced cells were not separated, limiting conclusive comparison.

Sample-barcoded 5' priming and a J-beta primer mix drove a second PCR of 7 to 11 cycles. TCRdb fed the 5' RACE reads into MiXCR, producing one record per CDR3 protein. Altogether about 830,000 distinct CDR3 sequences are present, about 62% being singletons, with the ten largest covering over 20%. For this clonotype: Antigen specificity is unknown.

The receptor's source is a man aged 25-45 years in good health. Sequenced input: blood.

The CDR3 bases are TGCAGTGCTAGTGGCCGTACCCCATCCTACGGGGAGCAGTACTTC. Protein: CSASGRTPSYGEQYF. The chain combines TRBV20-1 with TRBJ2-7; D not resolved. The CDR3 is made up of 15 amino acids. Trimming cost V 3 bases and J 7 bases, with 22 bases left between them. Germline CDR1 is DFQATT and CDR2 is SNEGSKA (reference sequence).